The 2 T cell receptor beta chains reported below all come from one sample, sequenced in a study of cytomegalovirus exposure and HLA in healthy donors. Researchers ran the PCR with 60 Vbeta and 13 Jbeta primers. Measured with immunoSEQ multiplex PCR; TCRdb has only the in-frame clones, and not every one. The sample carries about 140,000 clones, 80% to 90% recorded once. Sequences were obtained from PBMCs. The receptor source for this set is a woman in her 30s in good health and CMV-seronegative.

The CDR3 DNA is TGTGCCAGTAGTATAGGAGGGAAGGGCGAGACCCAGTACTTC. Protein: CASSIGGKGETQYF. V usage is TRBV19 and J usage is TRBJ2-5; the D gene is possibly TRBD2 (5 bases). This CDR3 region has 14 residues. Deletions cut 1 base from V and 5 bases from J, with 11 bases between. Germline loops: CDR1 LNHDA, CDR2 SQIVND (reference sequence).

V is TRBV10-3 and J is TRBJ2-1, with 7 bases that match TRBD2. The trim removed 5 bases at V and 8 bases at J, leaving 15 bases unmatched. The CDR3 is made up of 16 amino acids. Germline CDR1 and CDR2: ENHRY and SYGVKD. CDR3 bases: TGTGCCATCAGTAACCCACTAGCGAGGACCGCGGATGAGCAGTTCTTC. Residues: CAISNPLARTADEQFF.